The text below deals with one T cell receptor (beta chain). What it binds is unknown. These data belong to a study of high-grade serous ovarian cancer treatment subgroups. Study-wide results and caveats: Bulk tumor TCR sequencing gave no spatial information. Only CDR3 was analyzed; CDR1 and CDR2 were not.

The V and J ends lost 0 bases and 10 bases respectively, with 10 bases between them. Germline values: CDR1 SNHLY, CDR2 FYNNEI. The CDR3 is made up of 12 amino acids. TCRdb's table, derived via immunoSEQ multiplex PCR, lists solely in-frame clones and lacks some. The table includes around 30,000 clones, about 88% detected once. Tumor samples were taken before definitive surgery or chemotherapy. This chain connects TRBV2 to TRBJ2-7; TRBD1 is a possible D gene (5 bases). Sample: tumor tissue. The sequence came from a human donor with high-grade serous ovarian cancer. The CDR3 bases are TGTGCCAGCAGTGAAGCGGGCAGGGTCCAGTACTTC. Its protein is CASSEAGRVQYF.